This is a list of T cell receptor beta chains from one sample in a study of T cell repertoires in cytomegalovirus infection. TCRdb fed the reads into MiXCR, producing one record per CDR3 protein. Of nearly 450,000 distinct CDR3 sequences in the sample, approximately 30% were seen once. Sequencing was carried out using PBMCs. Source of these receptors: a human donor in good health (CMV status not recorded). Some clones in this sample may be carry-over from other donors' samples. Both conserved end residues are trimmed from each CDR3. Each record gives: CDR3 length, V gene, CDR3 protein.

length: 13
V: TRBV7-8
CDR3: ASSLQGHNNSPLH

length: 13
V: TRBV7-9
CDR3: ASGYDRESTDTQY

length: 6
V: TRBV12-5
CDR3: ADSKQY

length: 13
V: TRBV15
CDR3: ATSRDRSGANVLT

length: 15
V: TRBV7-2
CDR3: ASSRTLAGGYTDTQY

length: 14
V: TRBV5-6
CDR3: ASSADRGRIGETQY

length: 15
V: TRBV7-8
CDR3: ASSSARLHSGANVLT

length: 10
V: TRBV20-1
CDR3: SATHDPIGYT

length: 16
V: TRBV6-1
CDR3: ASSERIAGGPISDTQY

length: 14
V: TRBV11-2
CDR3: ASSSPGNRSPNGYT

length: 13
V: TRBV12-3/TRBV12-4
CDR3: ASSLWQGAGNEQF

length: 15
V: TRBV7-7
CDR3: ASSLGLQGYSNQPQH

length: 13
V: TRBV7-9
CDR3: ASSPRQGPYNEQF

length: 12
V: TRBV7-9
CDR3: LTSGASSYNEQF

length: 13
V: TRBV6-4
CDR3: ASSDSSGSYNEQF

length: 13
V: TRBV25-1
CDR3: ASSSLDPDDYGYT

length: 12
V: TRBV28
CDR3: ASRGTGDYYGYT

length: 15
V: TRBV6-8
CDR3: ASSSFFPGQGRSPLH

length: 12
V: TRBV12-3/TRBV12-4
CDR3: ASSLAIQLYEQY

length: 12
V: TRBV19
CDR3: ATEDREVADTQY

length: 11
V: TRBV7-9
CDR3: ASSPTSNEKLF

length: 12
V: TRBV20-1
CDR3: SAPKPGPYNEQF

length: 14
V: TRBV3-1
CDR3: ASSRIAGEGKNIQY

length: 11
V: TRBV5-1
CDR3: ASSQDSWETQY

length: 12
V: TRBV7-9
CDR3: ASSFAQGVDEQF

length: 16
V: TRBV6-6
CDR3: ASSYSPSSPGDRETQY

length: 14
V: TRBV5-4
CDR3: ASSLGVWGDTGELF

length: 12
V: TRBV7-2
CDR3: ASSLVSGDTEAF

length: 15
V: TRBV4-1
CDR3: ASSQGRTSGGGDIQY

length: 17
V: TRBV6-6
CDR3: ASSYWSSGGDAHSYEQY

length: 17
V: TRBV19
CDR3: ASSIWWTSGDSSYNEQF

length: 10
V: TRBV6-6
CDR3: ASSYSLGQGV

length: 12
V: TRBV6-4
CDR3: ASSESGSTDTQY

length: 14
V: TRBV7-8
CDR3: ASSLLGPSGGETQY

length: 11
V: TRBV19
CDR3: ASENRRNQPQH

length: 11
V: TRBV6-1
CDR3: ASSRDGTYGYT